This T cell receptor beta chain was retrieved from a study of spatial heterogeneity in lung cancer. Study-wide results and caveats: In tumors, expanded intratumoral alpha and beta TCR counts tracked mutation counts.

In its sample, this clonotype was seen many times. Its antigen is undetermined. Time point indicated: sample taken at primary tumor resection. TCRdb re-called the 5' RACE reads with MiXCR, one entry per CDR3 protein. The profile shows about 100,000 distinct CDR3 sequences, approximately 4.4% of them singletons. CDR1 MNHNS and CDR2 SASEGT come from the germline V gene. V was clipped by 6 bases and J by 1 base, with 15 bases between them. The CDR3 loop spans 15 amino acids. This chain uses TRBV6-1 with TRBJ2-5; D is perhaps TRBD1 (6 bases). This sequence originates from a male donor with early-stage non-small cell lung cancer. Sample: lung tumor tissue, taken at surgery. CDR3 protein: CASSGTGQTQETQYF. As DNA, the CDR3 is TGTGCCAGCAGCGGAACTGGACAGACCCAAGAGACCCAGTACTTC.